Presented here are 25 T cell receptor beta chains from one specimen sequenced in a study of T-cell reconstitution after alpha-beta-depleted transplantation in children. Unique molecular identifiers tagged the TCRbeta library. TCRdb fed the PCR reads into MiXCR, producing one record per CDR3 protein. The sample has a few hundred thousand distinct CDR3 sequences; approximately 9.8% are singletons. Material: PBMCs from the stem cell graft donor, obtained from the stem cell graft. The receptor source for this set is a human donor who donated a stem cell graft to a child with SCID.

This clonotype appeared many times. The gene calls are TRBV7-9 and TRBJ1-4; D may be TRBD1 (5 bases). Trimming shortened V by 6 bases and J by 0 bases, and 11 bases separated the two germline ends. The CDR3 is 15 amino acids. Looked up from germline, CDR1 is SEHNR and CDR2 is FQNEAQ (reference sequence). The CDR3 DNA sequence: TGTGCCAGCAGACCGGGACGAGCAACTAATGAAAAACTGTTTTTT. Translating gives CASRPGRATNEKLFF.

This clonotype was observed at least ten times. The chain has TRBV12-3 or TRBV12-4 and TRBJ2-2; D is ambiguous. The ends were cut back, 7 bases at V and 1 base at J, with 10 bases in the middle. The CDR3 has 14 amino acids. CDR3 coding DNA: TGTGCCAGCACTACCCCTATGAACACCGGGGAGCTGTTTTTT. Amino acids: CASTTPMNTGELFF.

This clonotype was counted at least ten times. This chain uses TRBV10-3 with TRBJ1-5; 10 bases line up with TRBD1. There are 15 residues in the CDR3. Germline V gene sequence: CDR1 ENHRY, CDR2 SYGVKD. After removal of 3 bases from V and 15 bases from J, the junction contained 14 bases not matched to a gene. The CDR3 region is CAISDEDRGLAPLHF. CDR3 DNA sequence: TGTGCCATCAGTGACGAGGACAGGGGGTTAGCGCCGTTGCATTTT.

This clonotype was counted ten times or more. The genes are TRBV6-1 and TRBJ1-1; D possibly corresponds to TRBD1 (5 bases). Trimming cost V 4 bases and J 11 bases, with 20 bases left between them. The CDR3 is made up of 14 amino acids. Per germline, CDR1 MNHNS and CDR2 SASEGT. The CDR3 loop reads CASSVSSSGVRAFF. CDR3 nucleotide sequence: TGTGCCAGCAGTGTTAGCTCTTCGGGGGTCAGGGCTTTCTTT.

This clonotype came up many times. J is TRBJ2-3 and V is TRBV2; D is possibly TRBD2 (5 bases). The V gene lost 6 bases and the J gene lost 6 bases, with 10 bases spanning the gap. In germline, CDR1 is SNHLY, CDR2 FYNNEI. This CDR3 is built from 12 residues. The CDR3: CASRGSGDTQYF. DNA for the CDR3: TGTGCCAGCAGGGGTTCGGGGGATACGCAGTATTTT.

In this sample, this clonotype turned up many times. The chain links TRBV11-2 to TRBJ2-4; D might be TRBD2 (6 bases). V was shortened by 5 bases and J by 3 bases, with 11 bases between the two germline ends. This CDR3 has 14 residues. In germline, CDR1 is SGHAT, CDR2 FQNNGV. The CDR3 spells CASSPGDGKNIQYF. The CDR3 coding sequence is TGTGCCAGCAGCCCGGGGGACGGCAAAAACATTCAGTACTTC.

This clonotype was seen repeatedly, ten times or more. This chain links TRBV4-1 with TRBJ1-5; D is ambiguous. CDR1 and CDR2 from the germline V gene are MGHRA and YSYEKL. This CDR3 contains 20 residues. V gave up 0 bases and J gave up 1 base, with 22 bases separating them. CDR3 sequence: CASSQDYGVGLPVSNQPQHF. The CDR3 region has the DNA TGCGCCAGCAGCCAAGATTATGGTGTCGGATTGCCGGTCAGCAATCAGCCCCAGCATTTT.

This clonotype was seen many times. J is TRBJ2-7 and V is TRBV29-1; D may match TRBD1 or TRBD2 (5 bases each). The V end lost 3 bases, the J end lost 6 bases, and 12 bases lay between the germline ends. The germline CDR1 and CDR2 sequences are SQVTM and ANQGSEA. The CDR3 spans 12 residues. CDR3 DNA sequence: TGCAGCGTTGAGTTCAGGGACGGCGAGCAGTACTTC. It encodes CSVEFRDGEQYF.

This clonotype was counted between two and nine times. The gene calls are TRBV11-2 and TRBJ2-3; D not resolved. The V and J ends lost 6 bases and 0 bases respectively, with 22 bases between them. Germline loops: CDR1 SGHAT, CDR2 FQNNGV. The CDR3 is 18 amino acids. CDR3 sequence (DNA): TGTGCCAGCAGTTCCCCCGCAGTTCCGGGCTGGAGCACAGATACGCAGTATTTT. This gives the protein CASSSPAVPGWSTDTQYF. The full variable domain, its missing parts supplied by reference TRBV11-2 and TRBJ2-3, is EAGVAQSPRYKIIEKRQSVAFWCNPISGHATLYWYQQILGQGPKLLIQFQNNGVVDDSQLPKDRFSAERLKGVDSTLKIQPAKLEDSAVYLCASSSPAVPGWSTDTQYFGPGTRLTVL.

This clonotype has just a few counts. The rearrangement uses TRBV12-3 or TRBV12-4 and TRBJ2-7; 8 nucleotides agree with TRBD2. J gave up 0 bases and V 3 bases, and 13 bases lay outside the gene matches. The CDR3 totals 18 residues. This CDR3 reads CASSFWAGGGKSSYEQYF. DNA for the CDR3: TGTGCCAGCAGTTTTTGGGCTGGCGGGGGGAAAAGCTCCTACGAGCAGTACTTC.

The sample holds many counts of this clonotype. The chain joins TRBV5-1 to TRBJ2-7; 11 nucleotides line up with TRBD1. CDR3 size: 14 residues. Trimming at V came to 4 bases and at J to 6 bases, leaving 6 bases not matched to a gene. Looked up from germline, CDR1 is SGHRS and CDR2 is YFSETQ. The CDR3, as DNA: TGCGCCAGCAGCCAAGTAGGGACAGGGGGCGAGCAGTACTTC. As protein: CASSQVGTGGEQYF. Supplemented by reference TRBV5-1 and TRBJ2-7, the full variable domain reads KAGVTQTPRYLIKTRGQQVTLSCSPISGHRSVSWYQQTPGQGLQFLFEYFSETQRNKGNFPGRFSGRQFSNSRSEMNVSTLELGDSALYLCASSQVGTGGEQYFGPGTRLTVT.

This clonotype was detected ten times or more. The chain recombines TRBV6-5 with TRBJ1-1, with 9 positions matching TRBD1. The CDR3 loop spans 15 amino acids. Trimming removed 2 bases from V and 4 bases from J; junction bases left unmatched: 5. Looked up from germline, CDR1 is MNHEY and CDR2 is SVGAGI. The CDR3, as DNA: TGTGCCAGCAGTTACCCGGGGACAGGGATCACTGAAGCTTTCTTT. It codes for CASSYPGTGITEAFF.

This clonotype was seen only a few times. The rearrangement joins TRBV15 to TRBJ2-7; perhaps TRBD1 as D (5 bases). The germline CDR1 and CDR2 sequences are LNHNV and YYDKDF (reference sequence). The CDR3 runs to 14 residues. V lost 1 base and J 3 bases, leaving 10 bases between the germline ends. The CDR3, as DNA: TGTGCCACCAGCAGAGGCGACAGCTTCTACGAGCAGTACTTC. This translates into CATSRGDSFYEQYF.

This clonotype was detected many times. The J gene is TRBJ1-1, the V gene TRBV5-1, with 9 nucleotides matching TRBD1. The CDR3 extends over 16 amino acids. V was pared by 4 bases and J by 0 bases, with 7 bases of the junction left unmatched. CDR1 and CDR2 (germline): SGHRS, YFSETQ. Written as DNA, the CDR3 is TGCGCCAGCAGCCCGGGACAGGGCGGGGTGAACACTGAAGCTTTCTTT. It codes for CASSPGQGGVNTEAFF.

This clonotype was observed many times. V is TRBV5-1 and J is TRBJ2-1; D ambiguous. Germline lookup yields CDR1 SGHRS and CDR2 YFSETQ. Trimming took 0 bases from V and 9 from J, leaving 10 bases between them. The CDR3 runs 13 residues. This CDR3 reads CASSLGSFSEQFF. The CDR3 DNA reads TGCGCCAGCAGCTTGGGGAGTTTCAGTGAGCAGTTCTTC.

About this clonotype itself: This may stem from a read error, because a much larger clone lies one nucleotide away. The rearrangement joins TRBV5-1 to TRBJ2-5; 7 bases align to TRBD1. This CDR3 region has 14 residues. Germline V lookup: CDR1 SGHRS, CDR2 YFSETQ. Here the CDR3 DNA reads TGCTCCAGCAGCTTGGTGGGACAGACGGAGACCCAGTACTTC. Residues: CSSSLVGQTETQYF.

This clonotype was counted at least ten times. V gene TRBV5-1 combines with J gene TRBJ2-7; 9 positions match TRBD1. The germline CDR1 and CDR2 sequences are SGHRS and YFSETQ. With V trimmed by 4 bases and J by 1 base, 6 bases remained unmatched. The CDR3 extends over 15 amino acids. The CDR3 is CASSPTGGRSYEQYF. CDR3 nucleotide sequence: TGCGCCAGCAGCCCTACAGGGGGCAGGTCCTACGAGCAGTACTTC.

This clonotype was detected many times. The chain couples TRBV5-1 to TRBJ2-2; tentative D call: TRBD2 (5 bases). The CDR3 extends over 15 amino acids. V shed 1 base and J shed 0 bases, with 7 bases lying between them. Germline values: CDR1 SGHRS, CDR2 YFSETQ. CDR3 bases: TGCGCCAGCAGCTTGTCAGCGGCGAACACCGGGGAGCTGTTTTTT. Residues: CASSLSAANTGELFF.

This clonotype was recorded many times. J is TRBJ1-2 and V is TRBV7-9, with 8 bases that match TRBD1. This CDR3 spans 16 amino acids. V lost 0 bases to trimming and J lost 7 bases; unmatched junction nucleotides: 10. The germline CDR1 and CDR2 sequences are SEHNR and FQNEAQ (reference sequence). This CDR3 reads CASSLALTGGQLGYTF. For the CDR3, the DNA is TGTGCCAGCAGCTTAGCCCTAACAGGGGGTCAGCTTGGCTACACCTTC.

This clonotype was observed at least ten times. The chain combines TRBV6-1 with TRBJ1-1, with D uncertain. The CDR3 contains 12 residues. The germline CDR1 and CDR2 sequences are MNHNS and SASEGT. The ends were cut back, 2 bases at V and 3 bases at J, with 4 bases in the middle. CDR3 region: CASSERDTEAFF. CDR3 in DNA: TGTGCCAGCAGTGAAAGGGACACTGAAGCTTTCTTT.

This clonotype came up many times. CDR3: CASSLRSSTEAFF. CDR3 coding DNA: TGTGCCAGCAGCTTAAGATCCTCCACGGAAGCTTTCTTT. V is TRBV7-3 and J is TRBJ1-1; D unclear. Trimming removed 1 base at V and 8 bases at J, with 11 bases between. CDR3 length: 13 residues. CDR1 SGHTA and CDR2 FQGTGA come from the germline V gene.

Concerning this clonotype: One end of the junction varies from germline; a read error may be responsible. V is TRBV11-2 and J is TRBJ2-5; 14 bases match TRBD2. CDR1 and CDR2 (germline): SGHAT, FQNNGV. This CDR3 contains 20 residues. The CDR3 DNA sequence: TGTGCCAGCAGCCAGGGGTTTGGGACTAGCGGGGGAACTCAGCAAGAGACCGAGTACTTC. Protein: CASSQGFGTSGGTQQETEYF.

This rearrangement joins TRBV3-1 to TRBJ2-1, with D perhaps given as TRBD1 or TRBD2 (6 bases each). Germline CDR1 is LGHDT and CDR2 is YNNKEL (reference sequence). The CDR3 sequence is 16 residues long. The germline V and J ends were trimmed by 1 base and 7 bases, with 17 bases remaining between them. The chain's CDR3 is CASSQALGGRTNEQFF. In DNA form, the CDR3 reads TGTGCCAGCAGCCAAGCCCTAGGGGGGCGGACGAATGAGCAGTTCTTC.

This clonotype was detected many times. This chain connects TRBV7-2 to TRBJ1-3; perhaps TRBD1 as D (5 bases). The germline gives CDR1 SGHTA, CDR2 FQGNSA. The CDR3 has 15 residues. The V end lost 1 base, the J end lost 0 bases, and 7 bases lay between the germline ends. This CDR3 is CASSLEGLSGNTIYF. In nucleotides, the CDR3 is TGTGCCAGCAGCTTAGAGGGACTCTCTGGAAACACCATATATTTT. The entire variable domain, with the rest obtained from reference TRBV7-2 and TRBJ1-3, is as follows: GAGVSQSPSNKVTEKGKDVELRCDPISGHTALYWYRQSLGQGLEFLIYFQGNSAPDKSGLPSDRFSAERTGGSVSTLTIQRTQQEDSAVYLCASSLEGLSGNTIYFGEGSWLTVV.

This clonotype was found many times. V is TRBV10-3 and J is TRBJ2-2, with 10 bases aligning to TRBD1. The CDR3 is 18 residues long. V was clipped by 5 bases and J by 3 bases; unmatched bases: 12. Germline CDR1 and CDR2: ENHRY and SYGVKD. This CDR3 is CAISKPGQGFSDTGELFF. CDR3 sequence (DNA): TGTGCCATCAGTAAACCGGGACAGGGGTTTTCGGACACCGGGGAGCTGTTTTTT.